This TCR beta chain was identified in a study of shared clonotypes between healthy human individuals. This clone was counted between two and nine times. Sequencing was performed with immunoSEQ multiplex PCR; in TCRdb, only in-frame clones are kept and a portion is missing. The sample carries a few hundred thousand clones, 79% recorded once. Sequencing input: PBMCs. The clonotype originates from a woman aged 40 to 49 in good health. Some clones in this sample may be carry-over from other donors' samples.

CDR3 region: CASSLGTTTGAYEQYF. The CDR3, as DNA: TGTGCCAGCAGCTTAGGGACGACAACTGGGGCCTACGAGCAGTACTTC. This chain links TRBV7-8 with TRBJ2-7; no clear D. This CDR3 contains 16 residues. Germline V gives CDR1 SGHVS, CDR2 FQNEAQ. The ends were cut back, 1 base at V and 2 bases at J, with 15 bases in the middle. Full variable domain (remainder filled in from reference TRBV7-8 and TRBJ2-7): GAGVSQSPRYKVAKRGQDVALRCDPISGHVSLFWYQQALGQGPEFLTYFQNEAQLDKSGLPSDRFFAERPEGSVSTLKIQRTQQEDSAVYLCASSLGTTTGAYEQYFGPGTRLTVT.